This T cell receptor (beta chain) stems from a study of radiotherapy plus CTLA-4 blockade in lung cancer. Study-level background: Overall, approximately 17% of patients showed an objective response, while around 34% attained disease control. General study points: In blood, after radiotherapy plus ipilimumab, tumor-derived TCR clones expanded. Per reports, early blood T cell clone dynamics, plus interferon-beta, forecast response most strongly.

Method: immunoSEQ multiplex PCR; TCRdb's copy keeps in-frame clones and lacks some. Among 130,000 or so clones listed, about 87% were seen once. On this clone itself: The antigen is not known.

With 5 bases clipped from V and 3 bases from J, the junction kept 8 bases outside the gene matches. Per germline, CDR1 SEHNR and CDR2 FQNEAQ (reference sequence). The CDR3 is 15 residues long. This sequence joins TRBV7-9 and TRBJ2-7; 9 bases fit TRBD2. The source was peripheral blood, collected from a patient treated with radiotherapy plus ipilimumab. The sequence derives from a human donor with non-small cell lung cancer that progressed on radiotherapy plus ipilimumab. CDR3 region: CASSPRASGNYEQYF. CDR3 sequence (DNA): TGTGCCAGCAGCCCAAGAGCTAGCGGGAACTACGAGCAGTACTTC.